This TCR beta chain comes out of a study of T cell clonotyping in hematopoietic cell transplantation. In regard to this clone: Its antigen is unidentified.

General study results and limits: Few recipient clonotypes overlapped donors; over 95% were de novo at given depth. Broader posttransplant TCR repertoire diversity was predicted by graft donor and pretransplant recipient Inverse Simpson Index values. Pathologically expanded recipient clonotypes increased progressively from day 30 to day 180 as diversity fell. Without cell sorting, CD4 versus CD8 contributions remain unresolved.

The length of the CDR3 is 12 residues. The germline V gene has CDR1 SEHNR and CDR2 FQNEAQ (reference sequence). V lost 3 bases to trimming and J lost 3 bases, with 6 bases between them. Sequencing used immunoSEQ multiplex PCR; TCRdb keeps in-frame clones, though not all of them. Of 10,000 to 15,000 clones listed, 70% to 85% are singletons. This clonotype originated in a female patient aged 40-49 years who had an allogeneic stem cell transplant from a related donor, so T cells may come from the graft donor. Some clones in this sample may be carry-over from other donors' samples. V and J are TRBV7-9 and TRBJ2-7; D not certain. The sample was PBMCs, taken 100 days after allogeneic stem cell transplant. As DNA, the CDR3 is TGTGCCAGCAGCTTTATTCTCTACGAGCAGTACTTC. This gives the protein CASSFILYEQYF.